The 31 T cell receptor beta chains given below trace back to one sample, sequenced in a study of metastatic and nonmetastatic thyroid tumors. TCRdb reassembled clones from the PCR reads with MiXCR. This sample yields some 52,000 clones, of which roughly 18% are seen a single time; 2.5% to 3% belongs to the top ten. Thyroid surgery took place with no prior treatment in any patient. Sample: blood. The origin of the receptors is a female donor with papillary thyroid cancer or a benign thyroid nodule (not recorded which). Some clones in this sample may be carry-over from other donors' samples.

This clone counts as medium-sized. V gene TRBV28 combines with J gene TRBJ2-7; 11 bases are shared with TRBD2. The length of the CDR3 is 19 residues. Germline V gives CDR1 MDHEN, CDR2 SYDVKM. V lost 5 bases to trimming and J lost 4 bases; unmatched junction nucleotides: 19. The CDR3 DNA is TGTGCCAGCAGTCCTAGCGGGAGGACGGTCCGAAACTTGCCATACGAGCAGTACTTC. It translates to CASSPSGRTVRNLPYEQYF.

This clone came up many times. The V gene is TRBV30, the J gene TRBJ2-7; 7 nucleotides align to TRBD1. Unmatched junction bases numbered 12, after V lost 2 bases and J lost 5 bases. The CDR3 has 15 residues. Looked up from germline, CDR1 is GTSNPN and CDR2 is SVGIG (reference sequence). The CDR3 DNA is TGTGCCTGGAGTCTAATGACAGGGACATCCCACGAGCAGTACTTC. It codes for CAWSLMTGTSHEQYF.

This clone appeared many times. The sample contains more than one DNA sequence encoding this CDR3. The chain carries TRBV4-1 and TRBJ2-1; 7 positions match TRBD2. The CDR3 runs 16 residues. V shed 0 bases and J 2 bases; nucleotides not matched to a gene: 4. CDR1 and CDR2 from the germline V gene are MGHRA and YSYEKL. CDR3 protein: CASSQDGAGAYNEQFF. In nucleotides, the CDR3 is TGCGCCAGCAGCCAAGATGGGGCGGGGGCCTACAATGAGCAGTTCTTC.

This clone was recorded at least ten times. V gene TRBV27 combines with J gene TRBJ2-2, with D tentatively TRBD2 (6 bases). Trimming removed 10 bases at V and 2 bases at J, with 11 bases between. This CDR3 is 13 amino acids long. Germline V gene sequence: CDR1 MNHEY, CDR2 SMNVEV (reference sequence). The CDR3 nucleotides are TGTGCCACGGGGGAGAGTAACACCGGGGAGCTGTTTTTT. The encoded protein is CATGESNTGELFF.

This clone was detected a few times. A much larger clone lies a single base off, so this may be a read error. CDR3 sequence (DNA): TGTGCCACCAGTGATCCAAGCGGGGGGTATGGCCAAACCTTC. Amino acid sequence: CATSDPSGGYGQTF. The chain is built from TRBV24-1 and TRBJ1-2, with D possibly being TRBD1 (5 bases). The CDR3 runs to 14 residues. Trimming left V 3 bases short and J 14 bases short, with 21 bases between. CDR1 KGHDR and CDR2 SFDVKD come from the germline V gene.

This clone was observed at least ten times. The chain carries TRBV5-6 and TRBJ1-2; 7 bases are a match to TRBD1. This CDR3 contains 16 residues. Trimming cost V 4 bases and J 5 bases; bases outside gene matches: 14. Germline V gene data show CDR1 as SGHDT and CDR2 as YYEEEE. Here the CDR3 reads CASSPGGLDEGYGYTF. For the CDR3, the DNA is TGTGCCAGCAGCCCAGGGGGATTAGATGAAGGGTATGGCTACACCTTC.

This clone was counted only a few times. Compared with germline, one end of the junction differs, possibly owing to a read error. CDR3 amino acids: CASISLSLAGAYEHYF. Written as DNA, the CDR3 is TGTGCCAGCATATCACTTTCTTTAGCGGGAGCCTACGAGCACTACTTC. The chain has TRBV6-1 and TRBJ2-7; TRBD2 matches 9 bases. CDR1 and CDR2 (germline): MNHNS, SASEGT. CDR3 length: 16 amino acids.

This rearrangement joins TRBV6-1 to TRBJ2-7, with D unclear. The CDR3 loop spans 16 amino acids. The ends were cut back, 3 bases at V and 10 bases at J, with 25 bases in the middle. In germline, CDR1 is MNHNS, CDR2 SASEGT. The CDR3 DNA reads TGTGCCAGCAGTGATGGCTGGAGTGCCCTACAGTGGGATCAGTACTTC. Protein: CASSDGWSALQWDQYF.

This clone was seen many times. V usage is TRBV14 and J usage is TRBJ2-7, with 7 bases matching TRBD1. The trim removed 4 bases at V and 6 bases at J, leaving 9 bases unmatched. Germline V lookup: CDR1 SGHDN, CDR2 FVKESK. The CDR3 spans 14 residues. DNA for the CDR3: TGTGCCAGCAGCCGAGACAGGGTCTCTCTCGAGCAGTACTTC. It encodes CASSRDRVSLEQYF.

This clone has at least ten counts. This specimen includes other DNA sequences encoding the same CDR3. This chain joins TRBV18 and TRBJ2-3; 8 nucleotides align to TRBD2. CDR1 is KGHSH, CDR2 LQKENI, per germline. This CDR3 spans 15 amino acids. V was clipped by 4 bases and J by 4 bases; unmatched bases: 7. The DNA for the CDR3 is TGTGCCAGCTCACACGGGACTAGAGTCCCAGATACGCAGTATTTT. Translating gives CASSHGTRVPDTQYF.

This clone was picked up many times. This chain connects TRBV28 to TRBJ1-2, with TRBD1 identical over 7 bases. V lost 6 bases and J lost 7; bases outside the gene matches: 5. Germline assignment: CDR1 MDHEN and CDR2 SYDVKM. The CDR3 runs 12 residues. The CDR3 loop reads CASSYRGGGYTF. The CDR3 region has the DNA TGTGCCAGCAGCTACAGGGGAGGTGGCTACACCTTC.

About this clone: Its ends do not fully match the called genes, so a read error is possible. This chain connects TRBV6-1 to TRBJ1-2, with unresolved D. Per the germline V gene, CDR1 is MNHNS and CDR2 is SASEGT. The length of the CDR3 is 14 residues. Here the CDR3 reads CASSGAPGSHGYNF. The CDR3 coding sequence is TGTGCCAGCAGTGGGGCACCGGGGTCTCATGGCTACAACTTC.

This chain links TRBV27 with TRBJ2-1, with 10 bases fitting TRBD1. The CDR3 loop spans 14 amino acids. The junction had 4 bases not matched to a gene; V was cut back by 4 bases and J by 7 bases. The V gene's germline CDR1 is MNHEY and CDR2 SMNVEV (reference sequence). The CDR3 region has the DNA TGTGCCAGCAGTTACTCGGGACAGGGGAATGAGCAGTTCTTC. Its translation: CASSYSGQGNEQFF.

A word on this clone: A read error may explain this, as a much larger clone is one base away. The DNA of the CDR3 is TGTGCCACCAGTGACCATACAGGGGTTCTTTCCAAAAATACGCAGTATTTC. This sequence encodes CATSDHTGVLSKNTQYF. J is TRBJ2-3 and V is TRBV24-1; TRBD1 agrees at 7 bases. Per germline, CDR1 KGHDR and CDR2 SFDVKD. This CDR3 is built from 17 residues.

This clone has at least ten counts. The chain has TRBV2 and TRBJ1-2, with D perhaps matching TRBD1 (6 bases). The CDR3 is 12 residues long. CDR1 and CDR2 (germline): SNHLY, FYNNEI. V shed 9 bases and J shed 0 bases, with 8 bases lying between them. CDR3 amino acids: CARHRANYGYTF. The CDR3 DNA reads TGTGCCAGACACAGGGCTAACTATGGCTACACCTTC.

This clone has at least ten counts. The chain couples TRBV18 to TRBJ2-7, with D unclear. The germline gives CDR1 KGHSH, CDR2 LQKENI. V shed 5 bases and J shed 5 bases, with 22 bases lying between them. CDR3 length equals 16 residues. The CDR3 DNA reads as TGTGCCAGCTCAACCCCTCTCGAGCGACGGACCCACGAGCAGTACTTC. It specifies CASSTPLERRTHEQYF.

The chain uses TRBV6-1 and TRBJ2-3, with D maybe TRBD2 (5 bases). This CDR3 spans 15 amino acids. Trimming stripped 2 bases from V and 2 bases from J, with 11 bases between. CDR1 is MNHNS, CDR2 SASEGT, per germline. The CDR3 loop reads CASSECPEATDTQYF. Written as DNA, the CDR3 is TGTGCCAGCAGTGAATGCCCGGAGGCCACAGATACGCAGTATTTT.

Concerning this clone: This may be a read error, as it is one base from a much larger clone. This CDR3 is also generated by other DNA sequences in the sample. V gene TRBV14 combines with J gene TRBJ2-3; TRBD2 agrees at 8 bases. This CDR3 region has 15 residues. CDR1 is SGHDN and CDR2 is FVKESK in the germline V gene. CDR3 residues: CASSQASGRTDTQYF. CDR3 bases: TGTGCCAGTAGCCAAGCTAGCGGGCGCACAGATACGCAGTATTTT.

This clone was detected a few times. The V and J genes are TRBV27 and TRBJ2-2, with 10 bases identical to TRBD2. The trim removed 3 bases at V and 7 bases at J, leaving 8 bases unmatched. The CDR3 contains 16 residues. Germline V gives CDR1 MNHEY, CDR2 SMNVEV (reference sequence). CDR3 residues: CASSLSSGRNVGELFF. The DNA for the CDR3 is TGTGCCAGCAGTTTGAGTAGCGGGAGGAATGTCGGGGAGCTGTTTTTT.

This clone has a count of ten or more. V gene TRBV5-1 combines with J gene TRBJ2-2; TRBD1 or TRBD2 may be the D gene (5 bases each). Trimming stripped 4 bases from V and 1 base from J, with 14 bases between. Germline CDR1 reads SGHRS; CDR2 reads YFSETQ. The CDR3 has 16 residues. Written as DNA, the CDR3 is TGCGCCAGCAGCGTCCACCGGGACGGGAACACCGGGGAGCTGTTTTTT. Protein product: CASSVHRDGNTGELFF. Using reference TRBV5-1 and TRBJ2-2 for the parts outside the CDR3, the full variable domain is KAGVTQTPRYLIKTRGQQVTLSCSPISGHRSVSWYQQTPGQGLQFLFEYFSETQRNKGNFPGRFSGRQFSNSRSEMNVSTLELGDSALYLCASSVHRDGNTGELFFGEGSRLTVL.

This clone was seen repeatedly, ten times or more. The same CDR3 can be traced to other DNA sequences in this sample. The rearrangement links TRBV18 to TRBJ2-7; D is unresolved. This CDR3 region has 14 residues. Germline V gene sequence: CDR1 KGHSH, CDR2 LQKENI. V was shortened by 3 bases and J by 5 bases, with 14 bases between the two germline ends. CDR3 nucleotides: TGTGCCAGCTCACCGAGCTACAATTCTAACGAGCAGTACTTC. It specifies CASSPSYNSNEQYF.

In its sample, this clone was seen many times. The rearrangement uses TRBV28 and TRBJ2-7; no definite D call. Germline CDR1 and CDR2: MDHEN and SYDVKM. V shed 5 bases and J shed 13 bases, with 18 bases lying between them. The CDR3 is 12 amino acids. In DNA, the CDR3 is TGTGCCAGCAGTCAAACCGACCGGTCGCAATACTTC. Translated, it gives CASSQTDRSQYF. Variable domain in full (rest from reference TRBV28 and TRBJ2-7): DVKVTQSSRYLVKRTGEKVFLECVQDMDHENMFWYRQDPGLGLRLIYFSYDVKMKEKGDIPEGYSVSREKKERFSLILESASTNQTSMYLCASSQTDRSQYFGPGTRLTVT.

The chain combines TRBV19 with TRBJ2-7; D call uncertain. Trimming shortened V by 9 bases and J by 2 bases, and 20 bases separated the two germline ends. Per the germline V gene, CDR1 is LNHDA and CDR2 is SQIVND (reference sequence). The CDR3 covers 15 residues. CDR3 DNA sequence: TGTGCCAGCAAGTTGCTTCCAGAGAGTACCTACGAGCAGTACTTC. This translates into CASKLLPESTYEQYF.

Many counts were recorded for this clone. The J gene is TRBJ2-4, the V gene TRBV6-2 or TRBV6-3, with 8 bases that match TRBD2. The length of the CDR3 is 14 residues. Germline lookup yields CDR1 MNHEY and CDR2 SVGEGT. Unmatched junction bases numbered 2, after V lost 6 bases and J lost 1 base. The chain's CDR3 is CASRTSEAKNIQYF. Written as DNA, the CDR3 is TGTGCCAGCAGGACTAGCGAGGCCAAAAACATTCAGTACTTC.

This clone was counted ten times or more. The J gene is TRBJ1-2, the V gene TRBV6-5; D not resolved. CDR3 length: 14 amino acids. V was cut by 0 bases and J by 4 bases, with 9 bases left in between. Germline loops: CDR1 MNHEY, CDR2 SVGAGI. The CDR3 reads CASSYSQLAYGYTF. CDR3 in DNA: TGTGCCAGCAGTTACTCCCAGCTGGCCTATGGCTACACCTTC.

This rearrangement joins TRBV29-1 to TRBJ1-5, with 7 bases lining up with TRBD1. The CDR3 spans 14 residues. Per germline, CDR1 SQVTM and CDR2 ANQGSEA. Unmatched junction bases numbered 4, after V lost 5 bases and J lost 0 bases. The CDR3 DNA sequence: TGCAGCGTTTTGACAGGGTTTAGCAATCAGCCCCAGCATTTT. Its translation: CSVLTGFSNQPQHF.

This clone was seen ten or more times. The DNA of the CDR3 is TGCAGTGCTAGGGGTCCTAGCGGGGGGACAGATACGCAGTATTTT. This gives the protein CSARGPSGGTDTQYF. The chain uses TRBV20-1 and TRBJ2-3; 11 bases fit TRBD2. The germline V gene has CDR1 DFQATT and CDR2 SNEGSKA (reference sequence). This CDR3 contains 15 residues. V was clipped by 3 bases and J by 3 bases; unmatched bases: 5.

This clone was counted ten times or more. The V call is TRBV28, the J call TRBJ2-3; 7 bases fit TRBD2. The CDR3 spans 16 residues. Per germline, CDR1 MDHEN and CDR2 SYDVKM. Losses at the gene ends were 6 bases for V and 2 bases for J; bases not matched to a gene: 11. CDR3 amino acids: CASRPPWLADTDTQYF. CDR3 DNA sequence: TGTGCCAGCAGGCCCCCTTGGCTAGCGGACACAGATACGCAGTATTTT.

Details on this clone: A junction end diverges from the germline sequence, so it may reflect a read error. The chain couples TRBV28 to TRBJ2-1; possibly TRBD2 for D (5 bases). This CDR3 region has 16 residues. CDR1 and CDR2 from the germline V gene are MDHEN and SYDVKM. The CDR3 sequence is CASSLPTREQHNGQFF. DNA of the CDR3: TGTGCCAGCAGTTTACCTACTAGGGAACAACACAATGGGCAGTTCTTC.

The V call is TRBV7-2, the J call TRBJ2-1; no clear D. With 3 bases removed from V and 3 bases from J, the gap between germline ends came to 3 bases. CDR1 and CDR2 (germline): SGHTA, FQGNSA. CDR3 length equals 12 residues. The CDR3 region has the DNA TGTGCCAGCAGCTTCTTCTACAATGAGCAGTTCTTC. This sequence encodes CASSFFYNEQFF.

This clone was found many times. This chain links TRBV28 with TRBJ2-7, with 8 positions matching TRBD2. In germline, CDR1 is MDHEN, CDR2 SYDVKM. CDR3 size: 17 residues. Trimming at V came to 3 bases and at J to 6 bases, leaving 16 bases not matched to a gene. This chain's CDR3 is CASSLETGGPLQGEQYF. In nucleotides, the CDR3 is TGTGCCAGCAGTTTGGAGACGGGAGGGCCATTACAAGGCGAGCAGTACTTC.